The 31 T cell receptor beta chains given below trace back to one sample, sequenced in a study of blood T cell repertoires in COVID-19. Some clones are missing from TCRdb's copy, which holds only in-frame ones; the method was immunoSEQ multiplex PCR. The repertoire holds a few hundred thousand clones, with around 82% as singletons. Specimen: peripheral blood. Receptors originate from a woman aged 18-30 years with acute or convalescent COVID-19.

The chain employs TRBV4-2 and TRBJ2-7, with 9 bases fitting TRBD1. Germline CDR1 LGHNA, CDR2 YNFKEQ. V shed 3 bases and J 3 bases; nucleotides not matched to a gene: 12. This CDR3 spans 17 amino acids. The CDR3 DNA reads TGTGCCAGCAGCCAGAAACATACGGGACAGGGAGGCTACGAGCAGTACTTC. Its translation: CASSQKHTGQGGYEQYF.

This chain uses TRBV18 with TRBJ2-2, with 10 bases identical to TRBD2. Germline V gene data show CDR1 as KGHSH and CDR2 as LQKENI. CDR3 size: 17 residues. V was clipped by 2 bases and J by 0 bases; unmatched bases: 3. CDR3 sequence: CASSPGLAVTNTGELFF. CDR3 coding DNA: TGTGCCAGCTCACCAGGACTAGCGGTAACGAACACCGGGGAGCTGTTTTTT.

The rearrangement joins TRBV30 to TRBJ1-1; 7 bases are shared with TRBD1. Germline V lookup: CDR1 GTSNPN, CDR2 SVGIG (reference sequence). This CDR3 spans 11 amino acids. V trimming: 6 bases; J trimming: 12 bases; junction bases outside the gene matches: 10. CDR3: CACRTGVISFF. The CDR3 nucleotides are TGTGCCTGTCGGACAGGCGTCATCTCTTTCTTT.

This clone was counted a single time. The chain couples TRBV11-2 to TRBJ1-1, with unresolved D. The CDR3 totals 15 residues. V lost 1 base to trimming and J lost 0 bases, with 9 bases between them. Germline V lookup: CDR1 SGHAT, CDR2 FQNNGV. The CDR3 DNA sequence: TGTGCCAGCAGCTTAGTTTCAGGAATGAACACTGAAGCTTTCTTT. It specifies CASSLVSGMNTEAFF.

The chain links TRBV11-2 to TRBJ1-3; 8 bases agree with TRBD1. J was trimmed by 2 bases and V by 1 base; bases with no gene match: 4. The germline CDR1 and CDR2 sequences are SGHAT and FQNNGV. The CDR3 spans 16 residues. The CDR3 reads CASSLGGDRTGNTIYF. For the CDR3, the DNA is TGTGCCAGCAGCTTAGGAGGGGACAGGACTGGAAACACCATATATTTT.

The chain combines TRBV14 with TRBJ2-2; TRBD1 agrees at 9 bases. Per germline, CDR1 SGHDN and CDR2 FVKESK. Losses at the gene ends were 6 bases for V and 0 bases for J; bases not matched to a gene: 17. The CDR3 is 20 residues long. CDR3 sequence reads: CASSRLIKQGAHANTGELFF. The CDR3 DNA follows: TGTGCCAGCAGTCGTTTGATAAAACAGGGGGCACACGCGAACACCGGGGAGCTGTTTTTT.

Here the CDR3 reads CASSEEYYHTEAFF. The CDR3 coding sequence is TGTGCCAGCAGTGAAGAATATTATCACACTGAAGCTTTCTTT. The genes are TRBV6-1 and TRBJ1-1; D is undetermined. The V end was cut by 1 base, the J end by 3 bases, with 9 bases between. CDR3 length equals 14 residues. CDR1 and CDR2 from the germline V gene are MNHNS and SASEGT.

The J gene is TRBJ1-2, the V gene TRBV4-3, with D perhaps TRBD1 (6 bases). Between the trimmed V and J ends, which lost 2 bases and 6 bases, there was a span of 13 bases. Germline V lookup: CDR1 LGHNA, CDR2 YSLEER. The CDR3 has 14 amino acids. The CDR3 sequence: CASSQPDRLDGYTF. CDR3 in DNA: TGCGCCAGCAGCCAACCCGACAGGTTAGATGGCTACACCTTC.

The DNA of the CDR3 is TGTGCCAGCAGTTCCCTCGAGACCCAGTACTTC. The encoded protein is CASSSLETQYF. The genes are TRBV6-2 or TRBV6-3 and TRBJ2-5; D unresolved. The germline V gene has CDR1 MNHEY and CDR2 SVGEGT. This CDR3 region has 11 residues. Trimming stripped 4 bases from V and 5 bases from J, with 5 bases between.

As to this clone: Other nucleotide sequences in the sample specify the same CDR3. The chain employs TRBV5-1 and TRBJ2-7; D is unresolved. The V end was cut by 0 bases, the J end by 3 bases, with 4 bases between. The germline V gene encodes CDR1 SGHRS and CDR2 YFSETQ. The CDR3 sequence is 12 residues long. In DNA, the CDR3 is TGCGCCAGCAGCTTGGTCAGCTACGAGCAGTACTTC. Amino acids: CASSLVSYEQYF. Supplemented by reference TRBV5-1 and TRBJ2-7, the full variable domain reads KAGVTQTPRYLIKTRGQQVTLSCSPISGHRSVSWYQQTPGQGLQFLFEYFSETQRNKGNFPGRFSGRQFSNSRSEMNVSTLELGDSALYLCASSLVSYEQYFGPGTRLTVT.

The rearrangement joins TRBV5-1 to TRBJ1-2; the D is unclear. Trimming pared 4 bases from V and 7 bases from J, leaving 14 bases between. Germline V gene sequence: CDR1 SGHRS, CDR2 YFSETQ. The CDR3 covers 13 residues. The CDR3, as DNA: TGCGCCAGCAGCCGGGAGGTTTCGACTGGCTACACCTTC. Its translation is CASSREVSTGYTF. The whole variable domain, filled in from reference TRBV5-1 and TRBJ1-2, reads KAGVTQTPRYLIKTRGQQVTLSCSPISGHRSVSWYQQTPGQGLQFLFEYFSETQRNKGNFPGRFSGRQFSNSRSEMNVSTLELGDSALYLCASSREVSTGYTFGSGTRLTVV.

The chain couples TRBV28 to TRBJ2-1; 15 bases align to TRBD2. CDR3 size: 17 residues. The ends lost 4 bases at V and 8 bases at J; junction bases unmatched: 9. In germline, CDR1 is MDHEN, CDR2 SYDVKM. CDR3 bases: TGTGCCAGCAGTTATCTTGGACTAGCGGGAGGGTCGGATGAGCAGTTCTTC. Translated, it gives CASSYLGLAGGSDEQFF.

V is TRBV11-2 and J is TRBJ1-6; D call uncertain. Trimming left V 5 bases short and J 9 bases short, with 14 bases between. This CDR3 comprises 14 residues. CDR1 and CDR2 (germline): SGHAT, FQNNGV. This chain's CDR3 is CASSLHRSSSPLHF. As DNA, the CDR3 is TGTGCCAGCAGCCTCCACCGGTCTTCTTCACCCCTCCACTTT.

This clone was counted a single time. This rearrangement joins TRBV4-1 to TRBJ1-5, with a possible D match to TRBD1 (5 bases). This CDR3 is built from 16 residues. Germline assignment: CDR1 MGHRA and CDR2 YSYEKL. V lost 4 bases to trimming and J lost 5 bases, with 18 bases between them. The CDR3 nucleotides read TGCGCCAGCAGCCCCTCCCTGGGGGGGTATGATCAGCCCCAGCATTTT. Amino acid sequence: CASSPSLGGYDQPQHF.

This chain joins TRBV9 and TRBJ2-3; D is perhaps TRBD1 (7 bases). The germline V gene has CDR1 SGDLS and CDR2 YYNGEE. Deletions cut 4 bases from V and 0 bases from J, with 30 bases between. The CDR3 is 21 residues long. CDR3 nucleotides: TGTGCCAGCAGCACCACCCCAGGAGGGACAGAGGACACCCTTAGCACAGATACGCAGTATTTT. Its protein product is CASSTTPGGTEDTLSTDTQYF.

This chain joins TRBV30 and TRBJ1-6; a weak D match, TRBD1 (6 bases). Trimming shortened V by 4 bases and J by 7 bases, and 11 bases separated the two germline ends. Germline CDR1 GTSNPN, CDR2 SVGIG (reference sequence). This CDR3 is built from 13 residues. This chain's CDR3 is CAWTTGGNSPLHF. In nucleotides, the CDR3 is TGTGCCTGGACGACAGGCGGGAATTCACCCCTCCACTTT.

The gene calls are TRBV11-1 and TRBJ2-1; 10 nucleotides match TRBD2. V shed 4 bases, J shed 6 bases, and the junction held 9 bases outside the gene matches. This CDR3 spans 16 amino acids. CDR1 and CDR2 from the germline V gene are SGHAT and FQDESV (reference sequence). CDR3 amino acids: CASSSRLAGVRNEQFF. The CDR3 DNA sequence: TGTGCCAGCAGCTCCCGGCTAGCGGGAGTTCGCAATGAGCAGTTCTTC.

CDR3 nucleotides: TGCGCCAGCAGCTTGGGCCCGAGCGGATCTTCCTACGAGCAGTACTTC. The encoded protein is CASSLGPSGSSYEQYF. This chain connects TRBV5-1 to TRBJ2-7; D perhaps matches TRBD2 (5 bases). Trimming pared 0 bases from V and 1 base from J, leaving 14 bases between. The germline CDR1 and CDR2 sequences are SGHRS and YFSETQ. The CDR3 is 16 residues long.

This sequence joins TRBV24-1 and TRBJ1-1, with 9 bases that match TRBD1. The CDR3 extends over 14 amino acids. Germline V lookup: CDR1 KGHDR, CDR2 SFDVKD. V lost 2 bases, J lost 5 bases, and 2 bases stayed unmatched. The CDR3 loop reads CATSDYRGRTEAFF. CDR3 coding DNA: TGTGCCACCAGTGATTACAGGGGGCGAACTGAAGCTTTCTTT.

V gene TRBV25-1 combines with J gene TRBJ2-3; 8 bases map to TRBD2. This CDR3 has 17 amino acids. CDR1 and CDR2 (germline): MGHDK, SYGVNS. The V gene end was trimmed by 2 bases and the J gene end by 2 bases; junction bases not matched to a gene: 9. Here the CDR3 reads CASSEPTAGETTDTQYF. DNA of the CDR3: TGTGCCAGCAGTGAACCCACAGCGGGAGAAACCACAGATACGCAGTATTTT.

This chain joins TRBV6-5 and TRBJ1-2, with 7 bases identical to TRBD1. Germline CDR1 MNHEY, CDR2 SVGAGI. V was clipped by 2 bases and J by 6 bases; unmatched bases: 6. There are 14 residues in the CDR3. In DNA form, the CDR3 reads TGTGCCAGCAGTTACCCGGGACAGCTCAATGGCTACACCTTC. This sequence encodes CASSYPGQLNGYTF.

The gene calls are TRBV7-8 and TRBJ2-1, with 11 bases fitting TRBD2. J was trimmed by 9 bases and V by 5 bases; bases with no gene match: 18. Germline V CDR1 and CDR2: SGHVS, FQNEAQ. The CDR3 is made up of 18 amino acids. The CDR3: CASSPTPTSGSWRGEQFF. The CDR3 DNA sequence: TGTGCCAGCAGCCCTACCCCCACTAGCGGGAGCTGGCGCGGTGAGCAGTTCTTC.

This sequence joins TRBV7-8 and TRBJ2-5; D is perhaps TRBD1 (6 bases). Germline V gene sequence: CDR1 SGHVS, CDR2 FQNEAQ. Trimming shortened V by 6 bases and J by 0 bases, and 14 bases separated the two germline ends. The CDR3 covers 15 residues. The CDR3 region is CASRPRRGYQETQYF. For the CDR3, the DNA is TGTGCCAGCAGACCTCGTAGGGGGTACCAAGAGACCCAGTACTTC.

This clone was recorded only once. V gene TRBV7-6 combines with J gene TRBJ1-3; tentatively, D is TRBD1 (5 bases). CDR1 SGHVS and CDR2 FNYEAQ come from the germline V gene. This CDR3 is built from 15 residues. The V and J ends lost 5 bases and 4 bases respectively, with 15 bases between them. The CDR3 DNA follows: TGTGCCAGCAGCCCTACAGGCCCTGGCGGAAACACCATATATTTT. It is translated as CASSPTGPGGNTIYF.

The chain recombines TRBV6-6 with TRBJ1-6, with TRBD1 identical over 10 bases. There are 19 residues in the CDR3. The V segment lost 5 bases and the J segment 0 bases; nucleotides outside the gene matches: 10. In germline, CDR1 is MNHNY, CDR2 SVGAGI (reference sequence). CDR3 nucleotide sequence: TGTGCCAGCAGTCGCCGGGACAGGGGCCTGAGCTCCTATAATTCACCCCTCCACTTT. Protein: CASSRRDRGLSSYNSPLHF.

The chain employs TRBV27 and TRBJ2-4; TRBD2 might be the D (6 bases). Per germline, CDR1 MNHEY and CDR2 SMNVEV (reference sequence). This CDR3 region has 13 residues. V lost 0 bases to trimming and J lost 8 bases, with 8 bases between them. CDR3 in amino acids: CASSLSWGDIQYF. The CDR3 DNA sequence: TGTGCCAGCAGTTTATCGTGGGGGGACATTCAGTACTTC.

This CDR3 is CASSRKGADEQFF. CDR3 sequence (DNA): TGTGCCAGCAGCCGAAAGGGGGCGGATGAGCAGTTCTTC. The chain carries TRBV7-6 and TRBJ2-1; 7 nucleotides align to TRBD1. The V gene's germline CDR1 is SGHVS and CDR2 FNYEAQ. V was pared by 5 bases and J by 8 bases, with 6 bases of the junction left unmatched. CDR3 length: 13 residues.

The V call is TRBV18, the J call TRBJ2-3; 7 bases fit TRBD1. The CDR3 is 14 amino acids. The V gene end was trimmed by 4 bases and the J gene end by 2 bases; junction bases not matched to a gene: 3. Germline V gene data show CDR1 as KGHSH and CDR2 as LQKENI. CDR3 in DNA: TGTGCCAGCTCACGGGACAGCCACACAGATACGCAGTATTTT. Translating it yields CASSRDSHTDTQYF.

This clone has just one count. The rearrangement links TRBV27 to TRBJ2-7; 10 bases line up with TRBD2. This CDR3 is 20 amino acids long. V lost 2 bases, J lost 1 base, and 17 bases stayed unmatched. Per the germline V gene, CDR1 is MNHEY and CDR2 is SMNVEV (reference sequence). The CDR3 nucleotides read TGTGCCAGCAGTTTAGAAGGCAGGGAAGTAGCGGGAGGCGAATCCTACGAGCAGTACTTC. This sequence encodes CASSLEGREVAGGESYEQYF.

This clone showed up just a few times. The rearrangement links TRBV7-2 to TRBJ2-3; TRBD1 aligns across 8 bases. The CDR3 has 14 amino acids. Germline CDR1 SGHTA, CDR2 FQGNSA. Losses at the gene ends were 3 bases for V and 6 bases for J; bases not matched to a gene: 5. The CDR3 here is CASSFRQGLDTQYF. The DNA of the CDR3 is TGTGCCAGCAGCTTCAGACAGGGGTTGGATACGCAGTATTTT.

The rearrangement links TRBV6-5 to TRBJ2-7; 8 nucleotides agree with TRBD1. The V gene's germline CDR1 is MNHEY and CDR2 SVGAGI. CDR3 length: 14 amino acids. With V trimmed by 2 bases and J by 2 bases, 2 bases remained unmatched. CDR3 sequence (DNA): TGTGCCAGCAGTTACCAGGACAGGGCCTACGAGCAGTACTTC. It encodes CASSYQDRAYEQYF.